Listed here are 14 T cell receptor beta chains from one sample, sequenced in a study of blood T cell repertoires in COVID-19. TCRdb's table, derived via immunoSEQ multiplex PCR, lists solely in-frame clones and lacks some. Among roughly 37,000 clones, around 81% were seen once, and the ten largest hold roughly 14%. Sequenced: peripheral blood. The receptors here all came from a human donor in a cohort sampled during active COVID-19.

This clone was detected only a few times. V is TRBV6-4 and J is TRBJ1-6; D may be TRBD1 (6 bases). Germline V lookup: CDR1 MRHNA, CDR2 SNTAGT. V was pared by 7 bases and J by 5 bases, with 12 bases between. The CDR3 totals 14 residues. The DNA for the CDR3 is TGTGCCAGCAAGGCAGGGGCGGATAATTCACCCCTCCACTTT. Amino acids: CASKAGADNSPLHF.

This clone appeared a few times. The chain joins TRBV3-1 (or the pseudogene TRBV3-2) to TRBJ1-1; 7 positions agree with TRBD1. The germline V gene has CDR1 LGHDT and CDR2 YNNKEL (reference sequence). The CDR3 length is 14 residues. The V and J ends lost 4 bases and 5 bases, in that order; junction bases with no gene match: 7. Written as DNA, the CDR3 is TGTGCCAGCAGCCCGGCGACAGGGAGGACTGAAGCTTTCTTT. Its translation is CASSPATGRTEAFF.

CDR3 sequence reads: CASSLAEGSETQYF. In DNA, the CDR3 is TGTGCCAGCAGCTTGGCGGAGGGGTCAGAGACCCAGTACTTC. The V call is TRBV5-4, the J call TRBJ2-5; weak D call: TRBD2 (6 bases). Germline V CDR1 and CDR2: SGHNT, YYREEE (reference sequence). The CDR3 spans 14 residues. With 0 bases removed from V and 4 bases from J, the gap between germline ends came to 10 bases.

V is TRBV10-3 and J is TRBJ1-1; 7 nucleotides align to TRBD1. The J segment lost 0 bases and the V segment lost 5 bases, leaving 9 bases of the junction unmatched. Germline V gene lookup returns CDR1 ENHRY and CDR2 SYGVKD. The CDR3 length is 16 residues. CDR3 sequence: CAISLDLDRLNTEAFF. The CDR3 nucleotides are TGTGCCATCAGTTTGGATTTGGACAGGCTGAACACTGAAGCTTTCTTT.

The chain employs TRBV12-5 and TRBJ2-3; 8 nucleotides agree with TRBD2. This CDR3 spans 15 amino acids. Germline V gene lookup returns CDR1 LGHNT and CDR2 FRNRAP. Losses at the gene ends were 6 bases for V and 0 bases for J; bases not matched to a gene: 5. The DNA for the CDR3 is TGTGCTAGTGGCCGCGGACTAGCTAGCACAGATACGCAGTATTTT. This sequence encodes CASGRGLASTDTQYF. The entire variable domain, with the rest obtained from reference TRBV12-5 and TRBJ2-3, is as follows: DARVTQTPRHKVTEMGQEVTMRCQPILGHNTVFWYRQTMMQGLELLAYFRNRAPLDDSGMPKDRFSAEMPDATLATLKIQPSEPRDSAVYFCASGRGLASTDTQYFGPGTRLTVL.

J is TRBJ1-1 and V is TRBV18, with D possibly TRBD1 on 5 matching bases. The CDR3 contains 15 residues. V shed 0 bases and J shed 1 base, with 9 bases lying between them. Germline CDR1 KGHSH, CDR2 LQKENI. For the CDR3, the DNA is TGTGCCAGCTCACCACCGGGGCAGCGGAACACTGAAGCTTTCTTT. Its translation is CASSPPGQRNTEAFF. Variable domain in full (rest from reference TRBV18 and TRBJ1-1): NAGVMQNPRHLVRRRGQEARLRCSPMKGHSHVYWYRQLPEEGLKFMVYLQKENIIDESGMPKERFSAEFPKEGPSILRIQQVVRGDSAAYFCASSPPGQRNTEAFFGQGTRLTVV.

DNA of the CDR3: TGTGCCTGGGGGGGGTCCTATAATTCACCCCTCCACTTT. Translating gives CAWGGSYNSPLHF. The chain links TRBV30 to TRBJ1-6; D is perhaps TRBD1 (5 bases). The V end was cut by 5 bases, the J end by 1 base, with 6 bases between. The CDR3 contains 13 residues. CDR1 is GTSNPN, CDR2 SVGIG, per germline (reference sequence). The full variable domain, rest sourced from reference TRBV30 and TRBJ1-6, is SQTIHQWPATLVQPVGSPLSLECTVEGTSNPNLYWYRQAAGRGLQLLFYSVGIGQISSEVPQNLSASRPQDRQFILSSKKLLLSDSGFYLCAWGGSYNSPLHFGNGTRLTVT.

The chain employs TRBV7-2 and TRBJ2-3; 10 bases are a match to TRBD2. The V gene end was trimmed by 1 base and the J gene end by 5 bases; junction bases not matched to a gene: 9. In germline, CDR1 is SGHTA, CDR2 FQGNSA. CDR3 length: 17 amino acids. The CDR3 loop is CASSLVGERGGRDTQYF. The CDR3 region has the DNA TGTGCCAGCAGCTTAGTGGGGGAGCGGGGGGGCCGAGATACGCAGTATTTT.

The CDR3 DNA is TGTGCCAGCAGCCCACAGGGTACCTCTGGAAACACCATATATTTT. Translating it yields CASSPQGTSGNTIYF. This chain connects TRBV9 to TRBJ1-3, with D perhaps matching TRBD1 (6 bases). Germline V lookup: CDR1 SGDLS, CDR2 YYNGEE. V dropped 4 bases and J dropped 0 bases, with 11 bases sitting between them. The length of the CDR3 is 15 residues.

The rearrangement links TRBV4-2 to TRBJ1-5, with D uncertain. V lost 0 bases, J lost 8 bases, and 11 bases lay in between. The CDR3 loop spans 14 amino acids. Germline V gene data show CDR1 as LGHNA and CDR2 as YNFKEQ. CDR3 sequence reads: CASSQDLGREPQHF. CDR3 nucleotide sequence: TGTGCCAGCAGCCAAGATCTCGGGCGGGAGCCCCAGCATTTT.

The chain employs TRBV27 and TRBJ1-1; maybe TRBD1 (6 bases). Germline-derived CDR1 and CDR2 are MNHEY and SMNVEV (reference sequence). The CDR3 sequence is 15 residues long. V was shortened by 5 bases and J by 4 bases, with 17 bases between the two germline ends. Written as DNA, the CDR3 is TGTGCCAGCAGTCCCCTTGGGGCGGGGGCCACTGAAGCTTTCTTT. Translation gives CASSPLGAGATEAFF.

This chain connects TRBV7-2 to TRBJ2-3; TRBD2 agrees at 10 bases. The germline V gene has CDR1 SGHTA and CDR2 FQGNSA. The V segment lost 1 base and the J segment 4 bases; nucleotides outside the gene matches: 2. The CDR3 covers 15 residues. CDR3 residues: CASSLVAGGPDTQYF. The CDR3 nucleotides read TGTGCCAGCAGCTTAGTAGCGGGGGGACCAGATACGCAGTATTTT.

V usage is TRBV18 and J usage is TRBJ2-3; D is possibly TRBD1 (5 bases). This CDR3 is 14 amino acids long. V lost 3 bases and J lost 3, with 10 bases in between. Germline lookup yields CDR1 KGHSH and CDR2 LQKENI. CDR3 loop: CASSPYAGTDTQYF. The CDR3 region has the DNA TGTGCCAGCTCACCTTATGCAGGGACAGATACGCAGTATTTT.

The chain employs TRBV19 and TRBJ2-6, with TRBD1 identical over 7 bases. Germline CDR1 reads LNHDA; CDR2 reads SQIVND (reference sequence). This CDR3 contains 13 residues. After removal of 6 bases from V and 7 bases from J, the junction contained 3 bases not matched to a gene. The CDR3 bases are TGTGCCAGTAGCGGGACAGATGCCAACGTCCTGACTTTC. Its translation: CASSGTDANVLTF.